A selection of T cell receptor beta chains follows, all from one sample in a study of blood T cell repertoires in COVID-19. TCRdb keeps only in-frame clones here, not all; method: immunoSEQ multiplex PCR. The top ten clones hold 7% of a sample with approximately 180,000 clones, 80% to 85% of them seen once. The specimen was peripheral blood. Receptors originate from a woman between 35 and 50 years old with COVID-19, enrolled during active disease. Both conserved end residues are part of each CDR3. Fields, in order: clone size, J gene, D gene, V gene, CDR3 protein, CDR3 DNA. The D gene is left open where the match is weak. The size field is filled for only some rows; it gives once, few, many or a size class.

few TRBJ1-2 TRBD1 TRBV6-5 CASSRLQGAYGYTF TGTGCCAGCAGTCGACTACAGGGGGCCTATGGCTACACCTTC
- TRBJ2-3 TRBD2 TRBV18 CASSRSGGFTDTQYF TGTGCCAGCTCACGGAGCGGGGGATTCACAGATACGCAGTATTTT
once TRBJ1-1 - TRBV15 CATSRDLVTEAFF TGTGCCACCAGCAGAGATCTTGTAACTGAAGCTTTCTTT
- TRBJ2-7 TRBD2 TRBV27 CASGTSGTYEQYF TGTGCCAGTGGGACTAGCGGAACCTACGAGCAGTACTTC
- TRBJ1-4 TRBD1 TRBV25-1 CASSESTGRNEKLFF TGTGCCAGCAGTGAATCGACAGGGCGGAATGAAAAACTGTTTTTT
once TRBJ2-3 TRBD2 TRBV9 CASTRLAGEADTQYF TGTGCCAGCACCCGACTAGCGGGGGAGGCAGATACGCAGTATTTT
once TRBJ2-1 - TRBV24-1 CATSDSTVRSYGDEQFF TGTGCCACCAGTGATTCCACCGTACGGAGTTACGGTGATGAGCAGTTCTTC
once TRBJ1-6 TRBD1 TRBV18 CASSLGTGEGNSPLHF TGTGCCAGCTCACTCGGGACAGGGGAGGGTAATTCACCCCTCCACTTT
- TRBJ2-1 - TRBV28 CASSLGGQPNEQFF TGTGCCAGCAGTCTGGGGGGACAGCCCAATGAGCAGTTCTTC
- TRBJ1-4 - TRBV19 CASSETGTSNEKLFF TGTGCCAGTAGTGAAACCGGGACTTCTAATGAAAAACTGTTTTTT
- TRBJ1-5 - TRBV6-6 CASAEGGENQPQHF TGTGCCAGCGCGGAGGGGGGGGAAAATCAGCCCCAGCATTTT
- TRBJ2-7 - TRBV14 CASSQVRGGAYEQYF TGTGCCAGCAGCCAAGTAAGGGGGGGGGCCTACGAGCAGTACTTC
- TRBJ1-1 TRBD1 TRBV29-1 CSVEDSGTGSTEAFF TGCAGCGTTGAAGATTCCGGGACAGGGAGCACTGAAGCTTTCTTT
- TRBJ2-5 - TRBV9 CASSDWRMRTQYF TGTGCCAGCAGCGATTGGAGGATGCGGACCCAGTACTTC
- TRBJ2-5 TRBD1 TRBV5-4 CASSFPRGTGTQETQYF TGTGCCAGCAGCTTTCCCAGGGGGACCGGGACCCAAGAGACCCAGTACTTC
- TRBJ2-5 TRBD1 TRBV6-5 CASSSGRQGMETQYF TGTGCCAGCAGTTCGGGCAGACAGGGAATGGAGACCCAGTACTTC
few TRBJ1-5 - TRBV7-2 CASSLSRTEDQPQHF TGTGCCAGCAGCTTATCGAGGACGGAGGATCAGCCCCAGCATTTT
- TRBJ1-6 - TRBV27 CASSYLQGDHNSPLHF TGTGCCAGCAGTTACTTGCAGGGCGATCACAATTCACCCCTCCACTTT
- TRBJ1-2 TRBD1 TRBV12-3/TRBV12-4 CASSRTGLHGYTF TGTGCCAGCAGTCGGACAGGGCTTCATGGCTACACCTTC
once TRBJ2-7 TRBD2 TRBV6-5 CASSLQRLAGREQYF TGTGCCAGCAGTTTACAACGACTAGCGGGGCGGGAGCAGTACTTC
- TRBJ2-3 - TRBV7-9 CASSLEGATDTQYF TGTGCCAGCAGCCTCGAAGGGGCCACAGATACGCAGTATTTT
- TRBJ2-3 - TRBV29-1 CSVESGFSTDTQYF TGCAGCGTTGAAAGCGGATTTAGCACAGATACGCAGTATTTT
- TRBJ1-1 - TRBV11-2 CASSSFLVHTEAFF TGTGCCAGCAGCTCGTTCTTAGTGCACACTGAAGCTTTCTTT
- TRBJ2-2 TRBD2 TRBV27 CASSLSGGTGELFF TGTGCCAGCAGTTTAAGCGGGGGCACCGGGGAGCTGTTTTTT
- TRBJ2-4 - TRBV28 CASRRQSAKNIQYF TGTGCCAGCAGGAGACAGTCAGCCAAAAACATTCAGTACTTC
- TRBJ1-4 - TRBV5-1 CASSIGRGTNEKLFF TGCGCCAGCAGCATTGGACGGGGGACTAATGAAAAACTGTTTTTT
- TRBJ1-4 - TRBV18 CASSPAGRIEKLFF TGTGCCAGCTCACCGGCAGGGCGGATAGAAAAACTGTTTTTT
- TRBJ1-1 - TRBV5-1 CASSSFRGVEAFF TGCGCCAGCAGCTCTTTTCGGGGGGTTGAAGCTTTCTTT
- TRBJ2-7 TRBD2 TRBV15 CATSSESGGGAYEQYF TGTGCCACCAGCAGTGAAAGCGGGGGGGGAGCCTACGAGCAGTACTTC
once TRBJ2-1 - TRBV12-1 CASNLPGAGPTYNEQFF TGTGCCAGCAACCTCCCTGGAGCGGGGCCTACCTACAATGAGCAGTTCTTC
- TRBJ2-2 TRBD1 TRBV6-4 CASKQGVTGELFF TGTGCCAGCAAGCAGGGGGTCACCGGGGAGCTGTTTTTT
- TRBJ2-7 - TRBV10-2 CASSALSYEQYF TGCGCCAGCAGTGCCTTATCCTACGAGCAGTACTTC
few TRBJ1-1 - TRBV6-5 CASSYSQRGTEAFF TGTGCCAGCAGTTACTCGCAGCGGGGCACTGAAGCTTTCTTT
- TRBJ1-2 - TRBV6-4 CASSDSSRGFDTF TGTGCCAGCAGTGACTCGAGTCGAGGGTTCGACACCTTC
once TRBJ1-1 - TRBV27 CASSLSGGSLSEAFF TGTGCCAGCAGTTTATCGGGAGGGAGCCTATCTGAAGCTTTCTTT
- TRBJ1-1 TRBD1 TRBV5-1 CASTLDRATEAFF TGCGCCAGCACCCTTGACAGGGCCACTGAAGCTTTCTTT
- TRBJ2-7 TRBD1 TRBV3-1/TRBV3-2 CASSQGQTYEQYF TGTGCCAGCAGCCAGGGACAGACCTACGAGCAGTACTTC
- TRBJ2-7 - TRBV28 CASRETYEQYF TGTGCCAGCAGGGAGACCTACGAGCAGTACTTC
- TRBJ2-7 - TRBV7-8 CASSGPGSYEQYF TGTGCCAGCAGCGGACCCGGGAGCTACGAGCAGTACTTC
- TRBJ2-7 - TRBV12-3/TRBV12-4 CASSLAGLNEQYF TGTGCCAGCAGTTTAGCGGGCCTGAACGAGCAGTACTTC